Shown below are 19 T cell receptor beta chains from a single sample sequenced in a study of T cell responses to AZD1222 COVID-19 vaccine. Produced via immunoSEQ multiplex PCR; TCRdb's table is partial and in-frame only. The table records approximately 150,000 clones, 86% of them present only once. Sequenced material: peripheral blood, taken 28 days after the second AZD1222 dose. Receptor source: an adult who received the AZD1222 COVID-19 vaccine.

DNA of the CDR3: TGTGCCAGCAGTCTAAGCGGGGGACGTCAATATTTT. Its translation is CASSLSGGRQYF. The chain employs TRBV7-2 and TRBJ2-3, with TRBD2 matching over 8 bases. The CDR3 sequence is 12 residues long. Trimming at V came to 6 bases and at J to 15 bases, leaving 11 bases not matched to a gene. CDR1 and CDR2 from the germline V gene are SGHTA and FQGNSA. The variable domain in full, with the rest retrieved from reference TRBV7-2 and TRBJ2-3, is GAGVSQSPSNKVTEKGKDVELRCDPISGHTALYWYRQSLGQGLEFLIYFQGNSAPDKSGLPSDRFSAERTGGSVSTLTIQRTQQEDSAVYLCASSLSGGRQYFGPGTRLTVL.

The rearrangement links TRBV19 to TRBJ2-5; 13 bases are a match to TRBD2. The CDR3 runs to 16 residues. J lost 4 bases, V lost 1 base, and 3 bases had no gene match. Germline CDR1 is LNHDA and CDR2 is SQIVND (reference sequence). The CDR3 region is CASSIGLAGGGETQYF. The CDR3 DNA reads TGTGCCAGTAGTATAGGACTAGCGGGAGGTGGAGAGACCCAGTACTTC.

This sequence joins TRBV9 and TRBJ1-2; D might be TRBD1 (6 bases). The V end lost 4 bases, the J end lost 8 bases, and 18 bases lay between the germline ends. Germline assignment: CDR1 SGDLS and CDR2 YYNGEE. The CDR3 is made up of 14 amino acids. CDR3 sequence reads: CASSRAAGDLGYTF. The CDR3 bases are TGTGCCAGCAGCCGGGCGGCAGGGGACTTAGGCTACACCTTC.

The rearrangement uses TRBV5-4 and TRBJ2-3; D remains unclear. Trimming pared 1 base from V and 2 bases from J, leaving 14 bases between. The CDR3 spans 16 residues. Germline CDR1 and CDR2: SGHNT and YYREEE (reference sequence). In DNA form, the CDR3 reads TGTGCCAGCAGCTTGAAGCGATCGGGTTACACAGATACGCAGTATTTT. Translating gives CASSLKRSGYTDTQYF.

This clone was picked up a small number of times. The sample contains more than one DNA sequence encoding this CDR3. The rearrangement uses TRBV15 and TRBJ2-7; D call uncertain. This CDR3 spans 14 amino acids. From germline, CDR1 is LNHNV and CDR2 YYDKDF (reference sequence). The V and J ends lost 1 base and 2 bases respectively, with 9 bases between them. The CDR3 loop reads CATSRGGTAYEQYF. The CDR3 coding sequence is TGTGCCACCAGCAGAGGGGGAACCGCCTACGAGCAGTACTTC.

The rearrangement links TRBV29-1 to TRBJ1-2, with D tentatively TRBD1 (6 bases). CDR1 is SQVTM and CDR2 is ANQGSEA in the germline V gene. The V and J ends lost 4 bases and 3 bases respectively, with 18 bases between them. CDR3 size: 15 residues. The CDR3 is CSVVGGRVGDYGYTF. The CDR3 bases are TGCAGCGTTGTGGGGGGCAGGGTAGGGGACTATGGCTACACCTTC. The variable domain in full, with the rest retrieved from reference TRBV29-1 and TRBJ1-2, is SAVISQKPSRDICQRGTSLTIQCQVDSQVTMMFWYRQQPGQSLTLIATANQGSEATYESGFVIDKFPISRPNLTFSTLTVSNMSPEDSSIYLCSVVGGRVGDYGYTFGSGTRLTVV.

CDR3 sequence reads: CASSLVGTGVNYGYTF. In DNA, the CDR3 is TGTGCCAGCAGCTTGGTTGGAACAGGGGTAAACTATGGCTACACCTTC. V usage is TRBV5-5 and J usage is TRBJ1-2, with 7 positions matching TRBD1. J was trimmed by 2 bases and V by 0 bases; bases with no gene match: 7. Germline values: CDR1 SGHKS, CDR2 YYEKEE (reference sequence). This CDR3 contains 16 residues.

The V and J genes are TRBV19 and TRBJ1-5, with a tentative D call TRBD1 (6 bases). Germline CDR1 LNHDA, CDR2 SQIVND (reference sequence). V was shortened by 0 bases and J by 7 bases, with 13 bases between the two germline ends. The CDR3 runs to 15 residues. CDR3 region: CASSIELGGRQPQHF. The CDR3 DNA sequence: TGTGCCAGTAGTATAGAATTGGGGGGCAGGCAGCCCCAGCATTTT.

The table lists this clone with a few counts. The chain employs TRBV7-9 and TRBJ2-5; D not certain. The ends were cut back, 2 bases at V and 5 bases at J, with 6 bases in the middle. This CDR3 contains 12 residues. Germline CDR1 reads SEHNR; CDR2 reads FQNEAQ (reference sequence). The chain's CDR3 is CASSLSGETQYF. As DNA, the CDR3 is TGTGCCAGCAGCTTATCTGGGGAGACCCAGTACTTC.

This chain's CDR3 is CASSHLGRRVGATEAFF. The CDR3, as DNA: TGTGCCAGCAGTCACCTGGGGCGCAGGGTAGGGGCCACTGAAGCTTTCTTT. This chain uses TRBV28 with TRBJ1-1; tentatively, D is TRBD1 (5 bases). This CDR3 spans 17 amino acids. V gave up 5 bases and J gave up 4 bases, with 23 bases separating them. Per germline, CDR1 MDHEN and CDR2 SYDVKM.

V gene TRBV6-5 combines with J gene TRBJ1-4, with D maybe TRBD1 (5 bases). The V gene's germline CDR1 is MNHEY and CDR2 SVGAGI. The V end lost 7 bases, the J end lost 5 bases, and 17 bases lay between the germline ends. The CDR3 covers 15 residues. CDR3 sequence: CASTLTGPGNEKLFF. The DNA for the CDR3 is TGTGCCAGCACCCTCACGGGGCCCGGGAATGAAAAACTGTTTTTT.

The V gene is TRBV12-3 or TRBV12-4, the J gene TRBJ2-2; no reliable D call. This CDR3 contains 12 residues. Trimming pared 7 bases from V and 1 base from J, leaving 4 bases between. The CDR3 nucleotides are TGTGCCAGCAAGCAGAACACCGGGGAGCTGTTTTTT. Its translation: CASKQNTGELFF.

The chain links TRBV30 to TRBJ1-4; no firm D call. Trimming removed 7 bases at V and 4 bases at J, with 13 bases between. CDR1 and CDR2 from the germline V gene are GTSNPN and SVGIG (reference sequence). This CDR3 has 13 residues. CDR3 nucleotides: TGTGCCTTTTACGGCAGGAATAATGAAAAACTGTTTTTT. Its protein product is CAFYGRNNEKLFF.

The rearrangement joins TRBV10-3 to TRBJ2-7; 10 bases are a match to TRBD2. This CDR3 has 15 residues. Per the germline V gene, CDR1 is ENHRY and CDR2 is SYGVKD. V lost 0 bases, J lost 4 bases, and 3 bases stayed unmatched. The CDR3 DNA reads TGTGCCATCAGTGAGTCCCTAGCGGGAGAATACGAGCAGTACTTC. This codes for CAISESLAGEYEQYF.

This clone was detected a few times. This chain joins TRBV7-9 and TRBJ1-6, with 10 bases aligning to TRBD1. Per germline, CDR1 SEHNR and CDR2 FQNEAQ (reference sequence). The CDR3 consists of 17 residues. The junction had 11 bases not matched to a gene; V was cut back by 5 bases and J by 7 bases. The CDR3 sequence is CASSPARPGQGNSPLHF. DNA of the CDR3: TGTGCCAGCAGCCCCGCCCGTCCGGGACAGGGGAATTCACCCCTCCACTTT.

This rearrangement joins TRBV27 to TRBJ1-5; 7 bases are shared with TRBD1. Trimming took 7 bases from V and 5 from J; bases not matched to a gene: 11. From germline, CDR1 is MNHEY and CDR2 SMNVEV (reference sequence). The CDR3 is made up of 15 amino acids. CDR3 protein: CASKATGYFDQPQHF. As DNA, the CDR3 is TGTGCCAGCAAAGCGACAGGGTACTTTGATCAGCCCCAGCATTTT.

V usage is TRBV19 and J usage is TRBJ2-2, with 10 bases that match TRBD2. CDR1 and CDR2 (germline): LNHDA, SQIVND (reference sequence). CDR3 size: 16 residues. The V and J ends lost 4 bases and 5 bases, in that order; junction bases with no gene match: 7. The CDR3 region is CASSRSSGRTTGELFF. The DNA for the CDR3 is TGTGCCAGTAGTAGGAGTAGCGGGAGGACTACCGGGGAGCTGTTTTTT.

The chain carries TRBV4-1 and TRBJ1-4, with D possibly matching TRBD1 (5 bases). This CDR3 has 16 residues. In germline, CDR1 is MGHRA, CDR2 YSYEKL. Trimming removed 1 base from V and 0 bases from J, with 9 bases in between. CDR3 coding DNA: TGCGCCAGCAGCCAAGGCCAGGGCGCAACTAATGAAAAACTGTTTTTT. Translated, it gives CASSQGQGATNEKLFF.

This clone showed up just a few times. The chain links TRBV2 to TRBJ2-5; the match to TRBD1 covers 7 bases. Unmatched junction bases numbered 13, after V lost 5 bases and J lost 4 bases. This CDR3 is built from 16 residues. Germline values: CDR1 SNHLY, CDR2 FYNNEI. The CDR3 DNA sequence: TGTGCCAGCAGTATCGGACAGGATAAAGTGCGAGAGACCCAGTACTTC. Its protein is CASSIGQDKVRETQYF.